These 25 T cell receptor beta chains originate from one sample sequenced in a study of blood T cell repertoires in COVID-19. The protocol was immunoSEQ multiplex PCR, while the TCRdb copy is restricted to in-frame clones and leaves out a portion. The sample contains fewer than 300,000 clones, approximately 81% of which appear only once. Sequencing used peripheral blood. The receptors stem from a woman younger than 35 with acute or convalescent COVID-19.

The rearrangement joins TRBV6-1 to TRBJ2-7, with TRBD1 identical over 7 bases. Germline V lookup: CDR1 MNHNS, CDR2 SASEGT. The V gene end was trimmed by 4 bases and the J gene end by 0 bases; junction bases not matched to a gene: 9. CDR3 size: 16 residues. As DNA, the CDR3 is TGTGCCAGCAGTGGGGCCGGGACAGAGAGCTCCTACGAGCAGTACTTC. Its translation: CASSGAGTESSYEQYF.

A few counts support this clone. This chain links TRBV7-2 with TRBJ1-2; tentatively, D is TRBD1 (6 bases). Germline values: CDR1 SGHTA, CDR2 FQGNSA. The CDR3 spans 15 residues. Trimming pared 10 bases from V and 5 bases from J, leaving 23 bases between. In DNA, the CDR3 is TGTGCCACCCGATCTTATGGGGGCGTTCGATATGGCTACACCTTC. It encodes CATRSYGGVRYGYTF.

The count of this clone is one. The chain is built from TRBV6-2 or TRBV6-3 and TRBJ2-4, with D possibly being TRBD1 (5 bases). CDR1 and CDR2 (germline): MNHEY, SVGEGT. The CDR3 is made up of 15 amino acids. V was trimmed by 2 bases and J by 8 bases, leaving 16 bases between them. CDR3 sequence (DNA): TGTGCCAGCAGTTACCTTGTCTTGTCCAGGGACATTCAGTACTTC. This sequence encodes CASSYLVLSRDIQYF.

This rearrangement joins TRBV7-2 to TRBJ2-7; 7 positions match TRBD2. The germline gives CDR1 SGHTA, CDR2 FQGNSA. This CDR3 comprises 14 residues. V lost 2 bases, J lost 2 bases, and 3 bases stayed unmatched. CDR3 nucleotides: TGTGCCAGCAGCTTAACTGGGGGGGCCTACGAGCAGTACTTC. Protein product: CASSLTGGAYEQYF.

In DNA, the CDR3 is TGTGCCAGCAGCTCTAGCGGGGGGGGCTACAATGAGCAGTTCTTC. It translates to CASSSSGGGYNEQFF. The chain recombines TRBV6-4 with TRBJ2-1, with 12 bases lining up with TRBD2. The CDR3 is 15 residues long. Germline V gene lookup returns CDR1 MRHNA and CDR2 SNTAGT. With V trimmed by 6 bases and J by 3 bases, 3 bases remained unmatched.

This chain links TRBV25-1 with TRBJ2-5; a possible D gene is TRBD2 (5 bases). V was trimmed by 4 bases and J by 2 bases, leaving 11 bases between them. The V gene's germline CDR1 is MGHDK and CDR2 SYGVNS. This CDR3 region has 14 residues. CDR3 bases: TGTGCCAGCAGTGGCCGACTACCTCAAGAGACCCAGTACTTC. Encoded protein: CASSGRLPQETQYF.

The chain has TRBV6-2 or TRBV6-3 and TRBJ2-3; D remains unclear. Between the trimmed V and J ends, which lost 5 bases and 2 bases, there was a span of 11 bases. Looked up from germline, CDR1 is MNHEY and CDR2 is SVGEGT. The length of the CDR3 is 14 residues. The CDR3 spells CASSAYSNTDTQYF. CDR3 coding DNA: TGTGCCAGCAGTGCATACTCCAACACAGATACGCAGTATTTT.

The chain has TRBV9 and TRBJ2-1; 16 nucleotides line up with TRBD2. Unmatched junction bases numbered 9, after V lost 3 bases and J lost 9 bases. The CDR3 contains 17 residues. Germline loops: CDR1 SGDLS, CDR2 YYNGEE. CDR3 sequence reads: CASSALPGTSGRGEQFF. CDR3 sequence (DNA): TGTGCCAGCAGCGCATTACCCGGGACTAGCGGGAGGGGTGAGCAGTTCTTC.

This chain joins TRBV29-1 and TRBJ2-3; D uncertain. The germline V gene encodes CDR1 SQVTM and CDR2 ANQGSEA. The CDR3 sequence is 11 residues long. Trimming shortened V by 7 bases and J by 6 bases, and 11 bases separated the two germline ends. The CDR3 protein is CSASPGDTQYF. CDR3 nucleotides: TGCAGCGCCTCCCCCGGGGATACGCAGTATTTT.

The chain couples TRBV5-1 to TRBJ1-2; 7 positions match TRBD1. V was pared by 0 bases and J by 8 bases, with 10 bases of the junction left unmatched. The germline V gene encodes CDR1 SGHRS and CDR2 YFSETQ. CDR3 length: 15 amino acids. CDR3 nucleotide sequence: TGCGCCAGCAGCTTGGAGAACAGGGGATTGAGGGGCTACACCTTC. This translates into CASSLENRGLRGYTF.

The gene calls are TRBV7-9 and TRBJ2-1; D possibly corresponds to TRBD2 (5 bases). V was cut by 5 bases and J by 0 bases, with 14 bases left in between. The germline gives CDR1 SEHNR, CDR2 FQNEAQ (reference sequence). The CDR3 is 16 amino acids. The CDR3 sequence is CASSPKGGGSYNEQFF. CDR3 nucleotides: TGTGCCAGCAGCCCCAAAGGCGGAGGCTCCTACAATGAGCAGTTCTTC.

The chain joins TRBV19 to TRBJ2-1; 9 bases agree with TRBD2. The CDR3 is 16 residues long. The V gene's germline CDR1 is LNHDA and CDR2 SQIVND (reference sequence). V lost 5 bases to trimming and J lost 3 bases; unmatched junction nucleotides: 8. Written as DNA, the CDR3 is TGTGCCAGTAGTCCCCGGACTAGCGCGTTCTACAATGAGCAGTTCTTC. It translates to CASSPRTSAFYNEQFF.

The rearrangement uses TRBV9 and TRBJ2-1, with 9 bases identical to TRBD2. After removal of 4 bases from V and 4 bases from J, the junction contained 12 bases not matched to a gene. The CDR3 runs to 17 residues. Germline loops: CDR1 SGDLS, CDR2 YYNGEE. CDR3 in DNA: TGTGCCAGCAGCATCTGGGGGGGGACTAGCCCTTACAATGAGCAGTTCTTC. Translation: CASSIWGGTSPYNEQFF.

The chain links TRBV7-8 to TRBJ2-5; D is ambiguous. Per germline, CDR1 SGHVS and CDR2 FQNEAQ. CDR3 length: 15 amino acids. The V end lost 3 bases, the J end lost 5 bases, and 16 bases lay between the germline ends. In DNA form, the CDR3 reads TGTGCCAGCAGCTTCAGGCAGGTCCCTCGGGAGACCCAGTACTTC. Translated, it gives CASSFRQVPRETQYF.

The DNA for the CDR3 is TGTGCCATCAGTGATCGGGGGGCAGGCTACGAGCAGTACTTC. It is translated as CAISDRGAGYEQYF. The chain links TRBV10-3 to TRBJ2-7, with D perhaps matching TRBD2 (7 bases). CDR1 ENHRY and CDR2 SYGVKD come from the germline V gene. CDR3 length: 14 residues. V lost 3 bases and J 3 bases, leaving 12 bases between the germline ends.

The chain couples TRBV6-9 to TRBJ1-2, with D tentatively TRBD1 (6 bases). V was shortened by 5 bases and J by 4 bases, with 14 bases between the two germline ends. Germline lookup yields CDR1 MNHGY and CDR2 SVAAGI. CDR3 length: 14 residues. This CDR3 reads CASSKTPDSYGYTF. As DNA, the CDR3 is TGTGCCAGCAGTAAAACACCGGACAGCTATGGCTACACCTTC.

The chain joins TRBV7-2 to TRBJ2-7; 11 bases match TRBD2. The germline V gene has CDR1 SGHTA and CDR2 FQGNSA. The V and J ends lost 5 bases and 7 bases, in that order; junction bases with no gene match: 7. There are 14 residues in the CDR3. CDR3 region: CASSATSGTGEQYF. The CDR3, as DNA: TGTGCCAGCAGCGCGACTAGCGGGACGGGGGAGCAGTACTTC.

The chain employs TRBV4-3 and TRBJ2-1, with 9 bases aligning to TRBD2. The CDR3 consists of 16 residues. The germline gives CDR1 LGHNA, CDR2 YSLEER. J gave up 7 bases and V 0 bases, and 7 bases lay outside the gene matches. The CDR3 region is CASSQEFSGSINEQFF. The CDR3 region has the DNA TGCGCCAGCAGCCAAGAATTTAGCGGGAGTATTAATGAGCAGTTCTTC.

V and J are TRBV14 and TRBJ2-4; 8 bases are shared with TRBD2. The CDR3 sequence is 20 residues long. Trimming at V came to 4 bases and at J to 1 base, leaving 18 bases not matched to a gene. Per the germline V gene, CDR1 is SGHDN and CDR2 is FVKESK. CDR3 loop: CASSPNWVSGKKLAKNIQYF. The CDR3 DNA sequence: TGTGCCAGCAGCCCAAACTGGGTTAGCGGGAAAAAGTTGGCCAAAAACATTCAGTACTTC.

This clone occurred a few times. Distinct nucleotide sequences in the sample also encode this CDR3. The J gene is TRBJ2-3, the V gene TRBV5-1; D gene uncertain. The germline CDR1 and CDR2 sequences are SGHRS and YFSETQ. The V and J ends lost 4 bases and 0 bases respectively, with 9 bases between them. This CDR3 region has 14 residues. For the CDR3, the DNA is TGCGCCAGCAGCCCGAGGCAGAGCACAGATACGCAGTATTTT. Its translation: CASSPRQSTDTQYF.

The chain couples TRBV11-3 to TRBJ2-2, with 14 bases fitting TRBD2. V trimming: 3 bases; J trimming: 6 bases; junction bases outside the gene matches: 3. This CDR3 spans 16 amino acids. The germline V gene has CDR1 SGHNT and CDR2 YENEEA. Written as DNA, the CDR3 is TGTGCCAGCAGCTTCGGACTAGCGGGAGGCTCCGGGGAGCTGTTTTTT. Amino acid sequence: CASSFGLAGGSGELFF.

This chain uses TRBV5-1 with TRBJ2-7; 8 bases match TRBD2. Germline CDR1 SGHRS, CDR2 YFSETQ. The CDR3 is made up of 15 amino acids. Germline trimming cut 0 bases from V and 2 bases from J; bases unmatched to any gene: 4. Here the CDR3 DNA reads TGCGCCAGCAGCTTGGGACTAGCGAGCACCTACGAGCAGTACTTC. Protein sequence: CASSLGLASTYEQYF.

This chain connects TRBV14 to TRBJ2-6; the match to TRBD1 covers 7 bases. V lost 5 bases, J lost 3 bases, and 10 bases stayed unmatched. This CDR3 has 17 residues. Germline CDR1 reads SGHDN; CDR2 reads FVKESK. CDR3 nucleotide sequence: TGTGCCAGCAGCAGGACAGGACTGACGGTTGGGGCCAACGTCCTGACTTTC. This sequence encodes CASSRTGLTVGANVLTF.

This clone was seen just once. The CDR3 here is CASSQTGRGGDSPLHF. CDR3 nucleotides: TGTGCCAGCAGCCAAACCGGGAGGGGTGGCGATTCACCCCTCCACTTT. The chain employs TRBV3-1 (or the pseudogene TRBV3-2) and TRBJ1-6, with TRBD1 as a possible D gene (5 bases). The V end was cut by 2 bases, the J end by 8 bases, with 16 bases between. This CDR3 spans 16 amino acids. Germline CDR1 is LGHDT and CDR2 is YNNKEL (reference sequence).

The chain combines TRBV10-1 with TRBJ2-3; possibly TRBD2 for D (5 bases). The CDR3 is 13 residues long. Trimming removed 3 bases at V and 6 bases at J, with 10 bases between. CDR1 is WNHNN, CDR2 SYGVQD, per germline (reference sequence). Written as DNA, the CDR3 is TGCGCCAGCAGTGACTGGTCGGGGGATACGCAGTATTTT. Protein sequence: CASSDWSGDTQYF.